Listed below are T cell receptor beta chains from one sample, sequenced in a study of beta chain features in type 1 diabetes. The method was immunoSEQ multiplex PCR; TCRdb's version includes in-frame clones alone and lacks a portion of them. The sample gives 120,000 or so clones, roughly 17% of which show up once; roughly 2.6% is in the top ten. What was sequenced was central memory CD4+ T cells from blood. The receptors shown here come from a man between 18 and 35 years old with type 1 diabetes. Each CDR3 is given with its conserved first and last residue.

CDR3,V,J
CASSYPWRGQDTQYF,TRBV6-6,TRBJ2-3
CAWSNLYEQYF,TRBV30,TRBJ2-7
CASQGQNEQYF,TRBV7-9,TRBJ2-7
CATSSGIDYGYTF,TRBV19,TRBJ1-2
CASSTGQGAREQFF,TRBV7-2,TRBJ2-1
CASSLDQETQYF,TRBV7-2,TRBJ2-5
CASRGQSNQPQHF,TRBV2,TRBJ1-5
CASSFDWFGGRTDTQYF,TRBV7-9,TRBJ2-3
CASSRGVEDYEQYF,TRBV4-2,TRBJ2-7
CASSPGMIAKNIQYF,TRBV7-9,TRBJ2-4
CASRLAGGNEQFF,TRBV19,TRBJ2-1
CASSLTSHRGYGYTF,TRBV27,TRBJ1-2
CASSYRDVQDTQYF,TRBV27,TRBJ2-3
CASRGQGKETQYF,TRBV25-1,TRBJ2-5
CAWSPQGDQPQHF,TRBV30,TRBJ1-5
CAWDPGATGRGEAFF,TRBV30,TRBJ1-1
CANLPQGGESTDTQYF,TRBV7-2,TRBJ2-3
CASSSGGFTDTQYF,TRBV5-1,TRBJ2-3
CSVEGIAGFSTDTQYF,TRBV29-1,TRBJ2-3
CASSQTVTGAAQPQHF,TRBV4-3,TRBJ1-5
CASSLLARISNQPQHF,TRBV28,TRBJ1-5
CASSLRGYGYTF,TRBV28,TRBJ1-2
CASSLDTGAREQFF,TRBV5-4,TRBJ2-1
CASSARLAGGQETQYF,TRBV9,TRBJ2-5
CASRILTSGTDTQYF,TRBV27,TRBJ2-3
CASSLVTILLAGGYEQYF,TRBV13,.
CASSIDGDYGYTF,TRBV19,TRBJ1-2
CSVVPGQGSQETQYF,TRBV29-1,TRBJ2-5
CATSRESGPNQPQHF,TRBV15,TRBJ1-5
CASSPRYANTGELFF,TRBV27,TRBJ2-2
CASSVLAGVHEQYF,TRBV9,TRBJ2-7
CASSPHPGGGGETQYF,TRBV4-1,TRBJ2-5
CASSRRAMNTEAFF,TRBV5-1,TRBJ1-1
CASSVSDRGQTQYF,TRBV9,TRBJ2-5
CAWSAPGSNSPLHF,TRBV30,TRBJ1-6
CASSQSGQRSYEQYF,TRBV4-3,TRBJ2-7
CASSLGTSDEQYF,TRBV4-1,TRBJ2-7
CASSPATNEKLFF,TRBV18,TRBJ1-4
CASSLRDGDIQGQFF,TRBV5-1,TRBJ2-1
CASSPQSTENEQFF,TRBV18,TRBJ2-1
CASSSKGRDTQYF,TRBV6-5,TRBJ2-3
CASSLKGAAYEQYF,TRBV7-2,TRBJ2-7
CASSQAISTSGNVKTQYF,TRBV4-1,TRBJ2-5
CASRGADHGYTF,TRBV25-1,TRBJ1-2
CASSSIGQGYYEQYF,TRBV6-5,TRBJ2-7
CASSKRQKNTEAFF,TRBV13,TRBJ1-1